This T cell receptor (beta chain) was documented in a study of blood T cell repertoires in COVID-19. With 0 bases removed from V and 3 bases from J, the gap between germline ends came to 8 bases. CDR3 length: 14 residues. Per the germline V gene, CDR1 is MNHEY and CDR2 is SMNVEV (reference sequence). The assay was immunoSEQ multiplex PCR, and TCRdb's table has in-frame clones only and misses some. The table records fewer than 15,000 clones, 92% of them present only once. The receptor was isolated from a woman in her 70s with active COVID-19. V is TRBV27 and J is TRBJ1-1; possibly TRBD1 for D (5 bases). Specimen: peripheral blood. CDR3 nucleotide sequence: TGTGCCAGCAGTTTATCGGCAGGGTACACTGAAGCTTTCTTT. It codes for CASSLSAGYTEAFF.